This T cell receptor beta chain derives from a study of blood T cell repertoires in COVID-19. The CDR3 sequence is 17 residues long. Germline V lookup: CDR1 MNHEY, CDR2 SMNVEV (reference sequence). V dropped 5 bases and J dropped 1; count of bases not matched to a gene: 10. Profiling relied on immunoSEQ multiplex PCR, and the TCRdb table lists in-frame clones only, not all of them. The sample comprises roughly 46,000 clones, about 86% of which are singletons, and under 4% rests with the top ten. Individuals drawn from approximately 26 US areas were roughly 18 to 89 years old. Membership in each cohort depended on participant-reported clinical history. Recovery among Cohort 3 donors was established by two negative PCRs, clearance, or symptom resolution.

The rearrangement uses TRBV27 and TRBJ2-3; 9 nucleotides match TRBD1. The sample consisted of PBMCs or T cells enriched from blood (not recorded which). The clonotype comes from a woman between 50 and 59 years old who had recovered from COVID-19. This CDR3 reads CASSIGTGTLGTDTQYF. The CDR3 DNA reads as TGTGCCAGCAGTATCGGGACAGGGACCCTCGGCACAGATACGCAGTATTTT.